This T cell receptor beta chain was found in a study of T cells in Graves' hyperthyroidism and ophthalmopathy. Regarding the study as a whole: Researchers report that a 13 V-J model separated ophthalmopathy from stable hyperthyroidism. Expanded thyroid clonotypes (above 0.001) were mostly also found in blood.

In its sample, this clonotype was seen many times. Its matching antigen is unknown. TCR beta CDR3 region amplification was performed from RNA transcripts. First-round RT-PCR of the TCR CDR3 relied on the HTBI primer set. MiXCR, run by TCRdb on the multiplex PCR reads, gives a single entry per CDR3 protein. The table records hundreds of thousands of distinct CDR3 sequences, about a sixth of them present only once. The V end lost 8 bases, the J end lost 1 base, and 16 bases lay between the germline ends. The CDR3 sequence is 15 residues long. The germline CDR1 and CDR2 sequences are MDHEN and SYDVKM. This receptor was taken from a woman younger than 35 with Graves' hyperthyroidism. The gene calls are TRBV28 and TRBJ2-3; D is ambiguous. Sequencing was done on a sample of blood. DNA for the CDR3: TGTGCCAGCGGTCCACGAGACGGGCGCACAGATACGCAGTATTTT. Encoded protein: CASGPRDGRTDTQYF.